The TCR beta chain under discussion was sequenced for a study of blood T cell repertoires in COVID-19. CDR1 and CDR2 from the germline V gene are MNHEY and SVGEGT. V dropped 4 bases and J dropped 0; count of bases not matched to a gene: 4. The CDR3 consists of 17 residues. Some clones are missing from TCRdb's copy, which holds only in-frame ones; the method was immunoSEQ multiplex PCR. Of about 380,000 clones listed, about 88% are singletons. The participants were between about 18 and 90 years old and came from roughly 24 US areas. For recovered donors of Cohort 3, there were two negative PCRs, clearance, or symptom resolution.

Sequenced sample: PBMCs or T cells enriched from blood (not recorded which). The chain is built from TRBV6-2 or TRBV6-3 and TRBJ2-2; 11 bases align to TRBD2. This clonotype was obtained from a young woman who had recovered from COVID-19. The CDR3, as DNA: TGTGCCAGCAGTTCAACTAGCGGGGGCGCGAACACCGGGGAGCTGTTTTTT. Protein product: CASSSTSGGANTGELFF.